This T cell receptor (beta chain) is drawn from a study of post-analysis software for immune sequencing data. Across the study: Disease courses included relapsing-remitting, secondary progressive and progressive-relapsing multiple sclerosis.

Unique-molecular-identifier-tagged TCR beta cDNA libraries were used. T cells, about 0.9 to 11 million of them, yielded 500,000 or so cDNA molecules. TCRdb reprocessed the PCR reads via MiXCR and lists one record per CDR3 protein. The sample lists fewer than 850,000 distinct CDR3 sequences; 25% to 30% were seen once. This clonotype appeared a few times. The sequencing sample was made of blood. The sequence derives from a girl aged 10 to 17 with multiple sclerosis.

In DNA, the CDR3 is TGCGCCAGCAGCTTAACCCCGAACGGGCCATCTTCCCAGCCCCAGCATTTT. Translated: CASSLTPNGPSSQPQHF. This rearrangement joins TRBV5-1 to TRBJ1-5; D not resolved. The V end lost 2 bases, the J end lost 7 bases, and 22 bases lay between the germline ends. CDR3 size: 17 residues. Germline assignment: CDR1 SGHRS and CDR2 YFSETQ. The whole variable domain, remainder taken from reference TRBV5-1 and TRBJ1-5, is KAGVTQTPRYLIKTRGQQVTLSCSPISGHRSVSWYQQTPGQGLQFLFEYFSETQRNKGNFPGRFSGRQFSNSRSEMNVSTLELGDSALYLCASSLTPNGPSSQPQHFGDGTRLSIL.